The 8 T cell receptor beta chains presented below share a single source sample, sequenced in a study of T-cell memory formation after mild COVID-19. TCRdb processed the 5' RACE reads anew with MiXCR; each CDR3 protein has one entry. The sample contains tens of thousands of distinct CDR3 sequences, about a quarter of which appear only once. Source material: PBMCs or a T cell subset sorted from them (not recorded which). Source of these receptors: a man aged 18 to 30 who had mild COVID-19 (a few samples of this study predate the infection). Cell type and time point are not known.

This chain uses TRBV12-3 or TRBV12-4 with TRBJ1-5; D gene unclear. The V gene lost 5 bases and the J gene lost 7 bases, with 15 bases spanning the gap. The CDR3 runs to 14 residues. This CDR3 reads CASSEMGSRQPQHF. The CDR3 DNA sequence: TGTGCCAGCAGTGAGATGGGTTCGCGGCAGCCCCAGCATTTT.

This chain joins TRBV4-2 and TRBJ2-1; 8 bases match TRBD2. Germline assignment: CDR1 LGHNA and CDR2 YNFKEQ. The CDR3 is made up of 15 amino acids. Trimming cost V 3 bases and J 8 bases; bases outside gene matches: 9. Here the CDR3 DNA reads TGTGCCAGCAGCCACGGCTTTAGCGGGGTAGATGAGCAGTTCTTC. Residues: CASSHGFSGVDEQFF.

The rearrangement links TRBV7-2 to TRBJ2-5; D perhaps matches TRBD2 (7 bases). The CDR3 is 15 residues long. V was pared by 1 base and J by 4 bases, with 13 bases between. Germline CDR1 SGHTA, CDR2 FQGNSA. The CDR3 is CASSLEGGLLETQYF. In DNA form, the CDR3 reads TGTGCCAGCAGCTTAGAGGGGGGGCTGCTAGAGACCCAGTACTTC.

The V call is TRBV9, the J call TRBJ2-3, with no clear D. The V gene lost 0 bases and the J gene lost 2 bases, with 7 bases spanning the gap. The CDR3 sequence is 14 residues long. Per germline, CDR1 SGDLS and CDR2 YYNGEE. The chain's CDR3 is CASSVEPDTDTQYF. The CDR3 bases are TGTGCCAGCAGCGTAGAACCGGACACAGATACGCAGTATTTT.

The V call is TRBV6-5, the J call TRBJ1-2, with D tentatively TRBD1 (6 bases). V was pared by 3 bases and J by 7 bases, with 15 bases between. This CDR3 is 14 amino acids long. Germline V gene data show CDR1 as MNHEY and CDR2 as SVGAGI. The CDR3 region is CASSYTWGALGYTF. The CDR3 DNA reads TGTGCCAGCAGTTATACGTGGGGGGCGCTTGGCTACACCTTC.

The chain is built from TRBV12-3 or TRBV12-4 and TRBJ2-5; 7 bases are a match to TRBD2. Trimming cost V 8 bases and J 1 base; bases outside gene matches: 22. The CDR3 has 19 residues. CDR3: CASGRPGRVAKRGQETQYF. CDR3 DNA: TGTGCCAGCGGGAGACCGGGGAGGGTAGCCAAGAGGGGCCAAGAGACCCAGTACTTC.

The chain combines TRBV20-1 with TRBJ1-2; 10 bases fit TRBD1. Looked up from germline, CDR1 is DFQATT and CDR2 is SNEGSKA (reference sequence). The V gene end was trimmed by 5 bases and the J gene end by 1 base; junction bases not matched to a gene: 4. This CDR3 spans 14 amino acids. The chain's CDR3 is CSAGDRGINYGYTF. Written as DNA, the CDR3 is TGCAGTGCTGGGGACAGGGGCATTAACTATGGCTACACCTTC.

This clonotype has a handful of counts. V gene TRBV10-3 combines with J gene TRBJ2-3; a weak D match, TRBD1 (5 bases). Germline values: CDR1 ENHRY, CDR2 SYGVKD. CDR3 size: 15 residues. V was shortened by 7 bases and J by 4 bases, with 18 bases between the two germline ends. The CDR3 coding sequence is TGTGCCATCACGTCGGGTGCAGGGCTGGCAGATACGCAGTATTTT. It encodes CAITSGAGLADTQYF.